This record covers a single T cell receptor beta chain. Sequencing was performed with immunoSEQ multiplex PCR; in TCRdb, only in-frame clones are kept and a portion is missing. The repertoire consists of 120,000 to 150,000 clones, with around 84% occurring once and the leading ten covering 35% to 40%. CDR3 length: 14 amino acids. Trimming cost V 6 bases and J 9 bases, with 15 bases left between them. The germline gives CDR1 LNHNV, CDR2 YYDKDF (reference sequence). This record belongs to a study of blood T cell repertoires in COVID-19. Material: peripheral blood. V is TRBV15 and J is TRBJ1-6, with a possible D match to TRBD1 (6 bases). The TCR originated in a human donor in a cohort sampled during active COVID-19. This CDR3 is CATRAQGEASPLHF. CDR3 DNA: TGTGCCACCAGAGCACAGGGAGAGGCTTCACCCCTCCACTTT.